This T cell receptor beta chain was profiled in a study of blood T cell repertoires in COVID-19. Original processing notes: Amplification from reference gene primers served as the basis for estimated nucleated cell counts. Repertoires were generated with immunoSEQ multiplex PCR, while TCRdb's copy carries only in-frame clones and drops some. That table is the source of V, J and clone size, and D and trimming were worked out from the DNA. The repertoire has 200,000 to 250,000 clones, around 86% of them found once; the top ten carry 9.5% to 13%. V was trimmed by 5 bases and J by 5 bases, leaving 15 bases between them. CDR1 and CDR2 from the germline V gene are KGHSH and LQKENI. CDR3 length equals 14 residues.

The V gene is TRBV18, the J gene TRBJ1-1; D might be TRBD1 (5 bases). The source of this sequence is a woman aged 50 to 60 with COVID-19, enrolled during active disease. Sequenced material: peripheral blood. The CDR3 DNA follows: TGTGCCAGCTCAGCCGGGGGGAAAGGAACTGAAGCTTTCTTT. Its protein is CASSAGGKGTEAFF.